One sample yielded the 6 T cell receptor beta chains listed below, sequenced in a study of glioma-infiltrating T cells. Amplification of TCR alpha and beta CDR3 regions from RNA used iRepertoire nested multiplex PCR. TCRdb called the multiplex PCR reads again in MiXCR, with one record for every CDR3 protein. The profile covers tens of thousands of distinct CDR3 sequences, with about 25% appearing a single time and roughly 6.7% taken by the ten largest. The source material was glioma tissue, nonneoplastic brain tissue, or PBMCs (not recorded which). The receptor set was obtained from a human donor with low-grade glioma or glioblastoma, undergoing nonglioma brain surgery, or in good health (not recorded which).

Judged by abundance, this clonotype is medium-sized. The chain links TRBV27 to TRBJ2-6; no firm D call. The V end was cut by 5 bases, the J end by 0 bases, with 8 bases between. The CDR3 sequence is 15 residues long. Looked up from germline, CDR1 is MNHEY and CDR2 is SMNVEV (reference sequence). CDR3 in amino acids: CASSPTLSGANVLTF. CDR3 nucleotides: TGTGCCAGCAGTCCCACCCTCTCTGGGGCCAACGTCCTGACTTTC.

This clonotype has just a few counts. The V call is TRBV5-4, the J call TRBJ1-1; D remains ambiguous. V was cut by 0 bases and J by 3 bases, with 9 bases left in between. The CDR3 is 14 residues long. The germline V gene has CDR1 SGHNT and CDR2 YYREEE (reference sequence). DNA for the CDR3: TGTGCCAGCAGCTTGGCGAGGGAGGACACTGAAGCTTTCTTT. It is translated as CASSLAREDTEAFF.

This clonotype has ten or more counts. For the CDR3, the DNA is TGCAGTGCGCTAGACAGGGGTGGGTATAGCAATCAGCCCCAGCATTTT. As protein: CSALDRGGYSNQPQHF. The chain carries TRBV20-1 and TRBJ1-5; 8 positions match TRBD1. The CDR3 extends over 16 amino acids. Germline values: CDR1 DFQATT, CDR2 SNEGSKA (reference sequence). V gave up 6 bases and J gave up 0 bases; unmatched junction bases: 10.

With regard to this clonotype: Given a much more abundant clone one base away, this may be a read error. The J gene is TRBJ2-7, the V gene TRBV18; either TRBD1 or TRBD2 may fit D (5 bases each). This CDR3 contains 14 residues. CDR1 is KGHSH and CDR2 is LQKENI in the germline V gene. V dropped 3 bases and J dropped 2 bases, with 11 bases sitting between them. The chain's CDR3 is CASSPRAGPYEQYF. Written as DNA, the CDR3 is TGTGCCAGCTCACCGCGGGCAGGGCCCTACGAGCAGTACTTC.

This clonotype was detected many times. V is TRBV18 and J is TRBJ2-5; no clear D. The germline V and J ends were trimmed by 7 bases and 2 bases, with 11 bases remaining between them. Germline loops: CDR1 KGHSH, CDR2 LQKENI. The CDR3 loop spans 13 amino acids. CDR3 DNA sequence: TGTGCCAGCTTTCGCACCCCGCAAGAGACCCAGTACTTC. Translation: CASFRTPQETQYF.

This clonotype was detected ten times or more. This chain uses TRBV20-1 with TRBJ1-5, with 8 bases aligning to TRBD1. CDR1 DFQATT and CDR2 SNEGSKA come from the germline V gene (reference sequence). Trimming at V came to 6 bases and at J to 0 bases, leaving 10 bases not matched to a gene. CDR3 size: 16 residues. DNA for the CDR3: TGCAGTGCGCGACAGGGGTTCGGGATTAGCAATCAGCCCCAGCATTTT. Translating gives CSARQGFGISNQPQHF.